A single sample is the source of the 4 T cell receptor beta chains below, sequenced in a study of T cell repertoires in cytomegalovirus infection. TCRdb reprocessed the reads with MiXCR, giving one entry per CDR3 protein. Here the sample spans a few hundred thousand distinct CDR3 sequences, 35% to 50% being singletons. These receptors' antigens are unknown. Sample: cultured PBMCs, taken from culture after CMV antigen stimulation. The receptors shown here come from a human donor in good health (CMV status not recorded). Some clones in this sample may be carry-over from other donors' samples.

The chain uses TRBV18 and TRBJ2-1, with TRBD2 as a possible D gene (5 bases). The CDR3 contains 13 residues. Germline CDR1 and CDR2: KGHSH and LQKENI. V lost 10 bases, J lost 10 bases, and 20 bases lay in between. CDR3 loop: CATQGRSASEQFF. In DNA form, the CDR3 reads TGTGCCACCCAAGGGAGATCGGCGAGCGAGCAGTTCTTC.

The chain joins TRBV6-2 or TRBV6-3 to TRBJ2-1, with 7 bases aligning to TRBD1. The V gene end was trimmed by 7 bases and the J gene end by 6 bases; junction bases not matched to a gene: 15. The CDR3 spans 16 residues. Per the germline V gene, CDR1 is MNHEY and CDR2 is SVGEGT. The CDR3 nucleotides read TGTGCCAGCAATCCGGTCCGGGACAGCCCTGGCAATGAGCAGTTCTTC. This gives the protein CASNPVRDSPGNEQFF.

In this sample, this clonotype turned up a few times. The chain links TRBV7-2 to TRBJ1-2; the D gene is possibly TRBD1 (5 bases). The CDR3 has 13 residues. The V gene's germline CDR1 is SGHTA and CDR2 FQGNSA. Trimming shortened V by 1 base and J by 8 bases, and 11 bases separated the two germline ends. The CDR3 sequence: CASSLGGTWGYTF. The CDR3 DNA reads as TGTGCCAGCAGCTTAGGAGGGACGTGGGGCTACACCTTC.

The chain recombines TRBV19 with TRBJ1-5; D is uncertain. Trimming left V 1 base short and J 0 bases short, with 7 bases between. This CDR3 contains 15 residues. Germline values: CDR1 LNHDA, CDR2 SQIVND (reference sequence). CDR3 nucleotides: TGTGCCAGTAGTATAGTTGGAAATAGCAATCAGCCCCAGCATTTT. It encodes CASSIVGNSNQPQHF.